This entry concerns a single T cell receptor (beta chain). The data originate from a study of blood T cell repertoires in COVID-19. Looking at the study overall: COVID-19 samples from acute and convalescent phases originated in the United States, Italy and Spain.

The junction had 8 bases not matched to a gene; V was cut back by 3 bases and J by 4 bases. This CDR3 contains 15 residues. Germline loops: CDR1 KGHDR, CDR2 SFDVKD. Sequencing used immunoSEQ multiplex PCR; TCRdb keeps in-frame clones, though not all of them. The sample carries about 160,000 clones, 70% to 90% recorded once. Study members were between roughly 18 and 90 years old and lived in roughly 24 US regions. Self-reported history from a screening survey and questionnaire set each donor's cohort. Cohort 3 recovered donors had two negative PCRs, clearance, or symptom resolution. The clonotype comes from a man aged 40-49 years who had recovered from COVID-19. The source material was PBMCs or T cells enriched from blood (not recorded which). The rearrangement joins TRBV24-1 to TRBJ2-7, with TRBD1 matching 7 bases. In DNA, the CDR3 is TGTGCCACCAGTGATCACGACAGGGCACGATACGAGCAGTACTTC. Translating it yields CATSDHDRARYEQYF.